These T cell receptor beta chains were read from a single sample in a study of cytomegalovirus exposure and HLA in healthy donors. The data were produced by immunoSEQ multiplex PCR, yet TCRdb's version contains in-frame clones alone and is incomplete. The sample includes a few hundred thousand clones, approximately 91% seen only once; the top ten take about 1.5%. Sequencing was performed on PBMCs. All receptors come from a girl aged 2 to 9 in good health and CMV-seronegative. CDR3s include the opening cysteine and the closing phenylalanine or tryptophan. The D gene is left open where the match is weak. Size is stated for part of the rows, as once, few or many counts, or as a class when the clone is expanded.

J: TRBJ1-3; size: NA; D: TRBD1; V: TRBV6-5; DNA: TGTGCCAGCACTCACAGGGGTGGAAACACCATATATTTT; CDR3: CASTHRGGNTIYF
J: TRBJ1-1; size: NA; D: TRBD1; V: TRBV9; DNA: TGTGCCAGCAGCACCAGGACAGGGAACACTGAAGCTTTCTTT; CDR3: CASSTRTGNTEAFF
J: TRBJ2-2; size: NA; D: TRBD2; V: TRBV28; DNA: TGTGCCAGCAGTCGAGCGGGGGGGCGTCCCGGGGAGCTGTTTTTT; CDR3: CASSRAGGRPGELFF
J: TRBJ1-5; size: NA; D: NA; V: TRBV18; DNA: TGTGCCAGCTCACCAAACTCCAATCAGCCCCAGCATTTT; CDR3: CASSPNSNQPQHF
J: TRBJ1-6; size: NA; D: TRBD1; V: TRBV7-2; DNA: TGTGCCAGCAGCCAAGGGGGACAGGGAAATTCACCCCTCCACTTT; CDR3: CASSQGGQGNSPLHF
J: TRBJ2-1; size: once; D: NA; V: TRBV30; DNA: TGTGCCTGGTTATTCCGGGACACAACCTACAATGAGCAGTTCTTC; CDR3: CAWLFRDTTYNEQFF
J: TRBJ2-7; size: NA; D: NA; V: TRBV5-6; DNA: TGTGCCAGCAGCTTGTTACAGCCAACCTACGAGCAGTACTTC; CDR3: CASSLLQPTYEQYF
J: TRBJ2-7; size: NA; D: TRBD2; V: TRBV5-6; DNA: TGTGCCAGCAGCTTCCCAACAGGGGGACTAGCGGGCGCCACACAGTACTTC; CDR3: CASSFPTGGLAGATQYF
J: TRBJ2-1; size: NA; D: NA; V: TRBV5-6; DNA: TGTGCCAGCAGCGCGGCCCGGAAGACTTACCGAAATGAGCAGTTCTTC; CDR3: CASSAARKTYRNEQFF
J: TRBJ2-2; size: NA; D: NA; V: TRBV11-2; DNA: TGTGCCAGCAGCTTAGATTTACTAGTCCGACGGGGCACCGGGGAGCTGTTTTTT; CDR3: CASSLDLLVRRGTGELFF
J: TRBJ1-6; size: NA; D: NA; V: TRBV4-2; DNA: TGTGCCAGCAGCCAAGATGAGACGGGGTATAATTCACCCCTCCACTTT; CDR3: CASSQDETGYNSPLHF
J: TRBJ2-7; size: NA; D: TRBD2; V: TRBV13; DNA: TGTGCCAGCAGCTTACAGAGCGGGAAGTACGAGCAGTACTTC; CDR3: CASSLQSGKYEQYF
J: TRBJ2-1; size: NA; D: TRBD2; V: TRBV7-2; DNA: TGTGCCAGCAGCTTAGCAGCTAGCGGGGGAGCCCTTTACAATGAGCAGTTCTTC; CDR3: CASSLAASGGALYNEQFF
J: TRBJ2-1; size: NA; D: TRBD2; V: TRBV7-6; DNA: TGTGCCAGCAGCTCGGGCGGGGTGCTAGCGGGAGCCGAGGAGCAGTTCTTC; CDR3: CASSSGGVLAGAEEQFF
J: TRBJ2-7; size: NA; D: TRBD1; V: TRBV29-1; DNA: TGCAGCGCACTTGGACAGGCCTACGAGCAGTACTTC; CDR3: CSALGQAYEQYF
J: TRBJ2-1; size: NA; D: NA; V: TRBV1; DNA: TGCACCAGCAGCCAAGAACTATGCCCTAGCTCCTACAATGAGCAGTTCTTC; CDR3: CTSSQELCPSSYNEQFF
J: TRBJ2-7; size: NA; D: TRBD2; V: TRBV29-1; DNA: TGCAGCGCACGAGGGACTAGCGGGGGGCCTAGGAGCGACGAGCAGTACTTC; CDR3: CSARGTSGGPRSDEQYF
J: TRBJ1-1; size: NA; D: TRBD1; V: TRBV11-2; DNA: TGTGCCAGCAGCTTAGATCGGGGACAGGGAGGTACTGAAGCTTTCTTT; CDR3: CASSLDRGQGGTEAFF
J: TRBJ2-7; size: NA; D: NA; V: TRBV6-1; DNA: TGTGCCAGCAGTGTCGGGAGAGGGTACGAGCAGTACTTC; CDR3: CASSVGRGYEQYF
J: TRBJ1-4; size: NA; D: TRBD1; V: TRBV9; DNA: TGTGCCAGCAGCGTAGCAGGACAGGGTTTGAGTGAAAAACTGTTTTTT; CDR3: CASSVAGQGLSEKLFF
J: TRBJ2-4; size: once; D: TRBD2; V: TRBV18; DNA: TGTGCCAGCTCACCAGGGACTAGCGGGAGAAACATTCAGTACTTC; CDR3: CASSPGTSGRNIQYF
J: TRBJ1-1; size: NA; D: TRBD1; V: TRBV29-1; DNA: TGCAGCGCCGTATCAGGGGGGAACACTGAAGCTTTCTTT; CDR3: CSAVSGGNTEAFF
J: TRBJ2-1; size: once; D: TRBD2; V: TRBV7-3; DNA: TGTGCCAGCAGCTTAACGTTGCTAGCGGGGACCCTCAATGAGCAGTTCTTC; CDR3: CASSLTLLAGTLNEQFF
J: TRBJ1-6; size: few; D: NA; V: TRBV19; DNA: TGTGCCAGTAGTATTTACGGCCGGAGCTCCTATAATTCACCCCTCCACTTT; CDR3: CASSIYGRSSYNSPLHF
J: TRBJ1-3; size: NA; D: NA; V: TRBV9; DNA: TGTGCCAGCAGCGTAGAGGGAGGGCTTCTTGGAAACACCATATATTTT; CDR3: CASSVEGGLLGNTIYF
J: TRBJ2-1; size: NA; D: NA; V: TRBV6-1; DNA: TGTGCCACATGGACGCACGGGAAGTGGTATGAGCAGTTCTTC; CDR3: CATWTHGKWYEQFF
J: TRBJ1-4; size: NA; D: TRBD1; V: TRBV30; DNA: TGTGCCTGGATCTCAGGACAGGGGGCGCGAAGTGAAAAACTGTTTTTT; CDR3: CAWISGQGARSEKLFF
J: TRBJ2-2; size: NA; D: NA; V: TRBV5-1; DNA: TGCGCCAGCAGCTTTATTGTGTATGCCGGGGAGCTGTTTTTT; CDR3: CASSFIVYAGELFF
J: TRBJ2-1; size: NA; D: TRBD1; V: TRBV7-3; DNA: TGTGCCAGCAGCCCGGGGACAGGGGAAGGGTTCAATGAGCAGTTCTTC; CDR3: CASSPGTGEGFNEQFF
J: TRBJ2-7; size: NA; D: TRBD1; V: TRBV19; DNA: TGTGCCAGTAGTGTCGCTAGGACAGGGGATACCTACGAGCAGTACTTC; CDR3: CASSVARTGDTYEQYF
J: TRBJ1-6; size: NA; D: TRBD1; V: TRBV7-2; DNA: TGTGCCAGCAGCCAAAACAGGGGGAATTCACCCCTCCACTTT; CDR3: CASSQNRGNSPLHF
J: TRBJ2-1; size: once; D: NA; V: TRBV25-1; DNA: TGTGCCAGCAGTGGACGGGAGACCGATGAGCAGTTCTTC; CDR3: CASSGRETDEQFF
J: TRBJ1-5; size: NA; D: NA; V: TRBV15; DNA: TGTGCCACCAGCGCGGAGGCAGGTGGCAATCAGCCCCAGCATTTT; CDR3: CATSAEAGGNQPQHF
J: TRBJ1-5; size: NA; D: TRBD1; V: TRBV5-5; DNA: TGTGCCAGCAGCATGGACAGGGTTCAGCCCCAGCATTTT; CDR3: CASSMDRVQPQHF
J: TRBJ2-3; size: NA; D: NA; V: TRBV6-6; DNA: TGTGCCAGCAGTCAGAGGAGGGCAGATACGCAGTATTTT; CDR3: CASSQRRADTQYF
J: TRBJ2-1; size: NA; D: NA; V: TRBV28; DNA: TGTGCCAGCAGTCTCGGGATTCTGGAGAAGTTCTTC; CDR3: CASSLGILEKFF
J: TRBJ2-1; size: NA; D: TRBD2; V: TRBV9; DNA: TGTGCCAGCAGCTTATCCGGGACTAGCTATGAGCAGTTCTTC; CDR3: CASSLSGTSYEQFF
J: TRBJ1-4; size: few; D: NA; V: TRBV7-9; DNA: TGTGCCAGCAGCTTAGCGGAAGCCGGGACAGAAAAACTGTTTTTT; CDR3: CASSLAEAGTEKLFF
J: TRBJ1-5; size: once; D: NA; V: TRBV28; DNA: TGTGCCAGCAATACGGGAAGCAATCAGCCCCAGCATTTT; CDR3: CASNTGSNQPQHF
J: TRBJ1-2; size: NA; D: NA; V: TRBV27; DNA: TGTGCCAGCATTGACCGGGCCCGACAGAGCTACACCTTC; CDR3: CASIDRARQSYTF
J: TRBJ2-2; size: NA; D: NA; V: TRBV29-1; DNA: TGCAGCGCCCTATGGGGCCAGGGTACCGGGGAGCTGTTTTTT; CDR3: CSALWGQGTGELFF
J: TRBJ2-1; size: NA; D: NA; V: TRBV4-2; DNA: TGTGCCAGCATGACTCGACTAGGGGATGGGGATGAGCAGTTCTTC; CDR3: CASMTRLGDGDEQFF
J: TRBJ1-1; size: NA; D: TRBD1; V: TRBV11-2; DNA: TGTGCCAGCACTTCCAGGGGGCAGGGGAAGATGAACACTGAAGCTTTCTTT; CDR3: CASTSRGQGKMNTEAFF
J: TRBJ2-7; size: NA; D: TRBD2; V: TRBV11-2; DNA: TGTGCCAGCAGCTTAGATGCCGGGAGGGCCTACGAGCAGTACTTC; CDR3: CASSLDAGRAYEQYF
J: TRBJ1-2; size: once; D: NA; V: TRBV28; DNA: TGTGCCAGCAGTTTAGGAGGTGGGGTACGCTATGGCTACACCTTC; CDR3: CASSLGGGVRYGYTF